What follows describes a single TCR beta chain. Its antigen remains unidentified. The V end lost 4 bases, the J end lost 1 base, and 10 bases lay between the germline ends. CDR3 size: 15 residues. From germline, CDR1 is MRHNA and CDR2 SNTAGT. This sample is drawn from a study of neurological immune-mediated disorders. Study observations and caveats: In HTLV-1-associated myelopathy, TCR clonal expansion was greatest, whereas multiple sclerosis had the least, falling below healthy controls.

With 10-nucleotide random UMIs, 5'RACE was used to make the cDNA. TCRdb called the 5' RACE reads again in MiXCR, with one record for every CDR3 protein. The sample gives about 43,000 distinct CDR3 sequences, about 12% of which show up once; roughly 1.3% is in the top ten. Among the participants, healthy controls were blood bank volunteers in Maryland, USA. Unsorted libraries were prepared from 2 million PBMCs that had been stored at -80 C. This chain joins TRBV6-4 and TRBJ2-2, with D possibly being TRBD2 (5 bases). Sequenced input: PBMCs. This receptor was obtained from a female donor in good health. The CDR3 DNA is TGTGCCAGCAGTGGTTCGGCGGGGAACACCGGGGAGCTGTTTTTT. Protein: CASSGSAGNTGELFF.